This is a list of T cell receptor beta chains from one sample in a study of CXCR3-negative and CXCR3-positive naive CD8 T cells. TCRdb reanalyzed the 5' RACE reads, giving one entry per CDR3 protein sequence and no DNA. The sample totals about 50,000 distinct CDR3 sequences. The sample comprised naive CXCR3+ CD8+ T cells from blood. These receptors all stem from a human donor in good health. Some clones in this sample may be carry-over from other donors' samples. CDR3s include the opening cysteine and the closing phenylalanine or tryptophan.

TRBJ2-1 | TRBV28 | CASSPVIHNEQFF
TRBJ2-7 | TRBV7-9 | CASSPVSSGGFEQYF
TRBJ1-1 | TRBV7-9 | CASSFGSGTEAFF
TRBJ2-7 | TRBV4-2 | CASSPQTNTYEQYF
TRBJ1-2 | TRBV29-1 | CSVGQEDYGYTF
TRBJ2-3 | TRBV5-5 | CASSLRLAGGFTDTQYF
TRBJ1-1 | TRBV7-9 | CASSAPRAMNTEAFF
TRBJ2-7 | TRBV6-6 | CASSRGQGPYEQYF
TRBJ2-5 | TRBV29-1 | CSVEGGEGPRETQYF
TRBJ2-7 | TRBV12-3/TRBV12-4 | CASSLRGISYEQYF
TRBJ2-7 | TRBV10-1 | CASSPAVEAYEQYF
TRBJ2-2 | TRBV7-2 | CASSLRGVVTGELFF
TRBJ2-3 | TRBV10-3 | CAISESLSESTDTQYF
TRBJ2-6 | TRBV11-1 | CASPLQRVLTF
TRBJ2-3 | TRBV4-2 | CASSQDLLAGGPTDTQYF
TRBJ1-2 | TRBV14 | CASSLGQEFNYGYTF
TRBJ2-1 | TRBV20-1 | CSARRPLVIGGSSYNEQFF
TRBJ1-2 | TRBV29-1 | CSVEVSGEEGYGYTF
TRBJ2-3 | TRBV28 | CASSRDTHTDTQYF
TRBJ2-3 | TRBV7-2 | CASSPLAGGTQYF
TRBJ2-3 | TRBV4-3 | CASRDRWRSTDTQYF
TRBJ1-1 | TRBV29-1 | CSVQTVNTEAFF
TRBJ2-3 | TRBV10-3 | CAISERITDAQYF